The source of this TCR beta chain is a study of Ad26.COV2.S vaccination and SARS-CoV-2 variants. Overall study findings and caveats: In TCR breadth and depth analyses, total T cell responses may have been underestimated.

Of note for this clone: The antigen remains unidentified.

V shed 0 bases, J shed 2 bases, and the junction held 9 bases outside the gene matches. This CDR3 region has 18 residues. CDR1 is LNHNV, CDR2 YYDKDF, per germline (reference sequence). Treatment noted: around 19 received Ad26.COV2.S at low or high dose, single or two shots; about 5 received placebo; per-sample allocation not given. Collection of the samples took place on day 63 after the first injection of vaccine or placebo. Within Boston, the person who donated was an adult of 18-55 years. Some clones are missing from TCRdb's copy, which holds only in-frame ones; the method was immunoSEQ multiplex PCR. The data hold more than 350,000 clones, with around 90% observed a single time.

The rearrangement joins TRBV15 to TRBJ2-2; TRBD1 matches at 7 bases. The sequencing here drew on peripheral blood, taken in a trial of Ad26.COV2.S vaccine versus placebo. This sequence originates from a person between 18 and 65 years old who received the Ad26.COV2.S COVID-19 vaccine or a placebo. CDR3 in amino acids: CATSRDYSTGANTGELFF. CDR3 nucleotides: TGTGCCACCAGCAGAGATTATTCAACAGGGGCTAACACCGGGGAGCTGTTTTTT.